The T cell receptor (beta chain) under discussion was sequenced for a study of cytomegalovirus exposure and HLA in healthy donors. Findings and caveats of the study: On later analysis, the bulk of CMV-associated TCR beta chains appeared to be HLA-restricted. The study reported that TCR beta sequences accurately predicted HLA-A and HLA-B alleles in most subjects. An analysis was carried out later, and it reportedly showed fewer N-insertions in an Asian-associated ancestry cluster than the approximately 680-donor mean.

Of note for this clone: Its specificity is unknown.

J gave up 2 bases and V 5 bases, and 5 bases lay outside the gene matches. The germline V gene has CDR1 MNHEY and CDR2 SMNVEV (reference sequence). This CDR3 has 15 amino acids. The PCR was carried out with 60 Vbeta primers and 13 Jbeta primers. Sequencing used immunoSEQ multiplex PCR; TCRdb keeps in-frame clones, though not all of them. Found here are approximately 140,000 clones, 76% of them singletons; the top ten hold approximately 4%. Sequenced sample: PBMCs. The receptor was isolated from a man aged 18 to 30 in good health and CMV-seronegative. The chain couples TRBV27 to TRBJ2-1; 8 nucleotides line up with TRBD1. The CDR3 loop is CASSPGTGPYNEQFF. The CDR3 region has the DNA TGTGCCAGCAGTCCAGGGACAGGACCCTACAATGAGCAGTTCTTC.